The TCR beta chain described here comes from a study of siplizumab effects on memory and regulatory T cells. Study-level points and caveats: Proliferating siplizumab-culture Tregs lacked confirmation of suppressive function.

TCRdb's table, derived via immunoSEQ multiplex PCR, lists solely in-frame clones and lacks some. Altogether tens of thousands of clones are present, approximately 97% being singletons, with the ten largest covering 0.025% to 0.035%. Comment on this clone: Its matching antigen is unknown.

The CDR3 contains 18 residues. Per germline, CDR1 LGHNA and CDR2 YSLEER. V shed 3 bases, J shed 2 bases, and the junction held 14 bases outside the gene matches. The sample was naive CD4+ T cells sorted from blood. The chain recombines TRBV4-3 with TRBJ1-2, with TRBD1 matching over 8 bases. The sequence came from a human donor in good health. In DNA, the CDR3 is TGCGCCAGCAGCCAGAATCCGAGGACAGGGTATCTGAACTATGGCTACACCTTC. Residues: CASSQNPRTGYLNYGYTF.